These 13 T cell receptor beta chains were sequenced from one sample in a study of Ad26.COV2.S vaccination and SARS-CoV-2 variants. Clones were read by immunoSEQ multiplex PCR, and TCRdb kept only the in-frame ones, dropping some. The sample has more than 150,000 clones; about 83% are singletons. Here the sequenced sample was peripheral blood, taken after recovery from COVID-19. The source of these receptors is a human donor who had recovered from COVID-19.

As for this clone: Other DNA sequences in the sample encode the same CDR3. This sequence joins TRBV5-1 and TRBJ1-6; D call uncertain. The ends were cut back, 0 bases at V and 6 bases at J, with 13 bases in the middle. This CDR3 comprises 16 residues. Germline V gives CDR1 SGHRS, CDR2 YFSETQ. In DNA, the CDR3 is TGCGCCAGCAGCTTGGATGGCAGGACCCTTAATTCACCCCTCCACTTT. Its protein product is CASSLDGRTLNSPLHF.

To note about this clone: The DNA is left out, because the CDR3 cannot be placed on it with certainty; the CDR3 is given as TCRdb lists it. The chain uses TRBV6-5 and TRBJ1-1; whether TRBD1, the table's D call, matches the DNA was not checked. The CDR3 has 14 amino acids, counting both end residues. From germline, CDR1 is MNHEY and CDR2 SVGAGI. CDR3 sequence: CASILGTGGTEAFF.

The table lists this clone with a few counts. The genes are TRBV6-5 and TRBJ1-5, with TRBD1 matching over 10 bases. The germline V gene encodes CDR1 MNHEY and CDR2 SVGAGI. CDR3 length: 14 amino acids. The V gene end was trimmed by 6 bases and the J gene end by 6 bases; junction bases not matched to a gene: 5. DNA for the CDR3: TGTGCCAGCAGCCGGACAGGGGGAGGTCAGCCCCAGCATTTT. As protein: CASSRTGGGQPQHF.

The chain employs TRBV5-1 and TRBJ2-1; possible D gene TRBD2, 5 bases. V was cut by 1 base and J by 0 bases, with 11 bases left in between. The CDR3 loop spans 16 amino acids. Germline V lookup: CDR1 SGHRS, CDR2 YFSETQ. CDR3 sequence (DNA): TGCGCCAGCAGCTTGACGGGGTCGAGCTCCTACAATGAGCAGTTCTTC. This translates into CASSLTGSSSYNEQFF.

The CDR3 coding sequence is TGTGCCAGCAGTGAAAGGACTAGCGGGGGACCTCGGAATACGCAGTATTTT. Translating it yields CASSERTSGGPRNTQYF. V gene TRBV6-1 combines with J gene TRBJ2-3; TRBD2 agrees at 13 bases. CDR1 is MNHNS and CDR2 is SASEGT in the germline V gene. The CDR3 contains 17 residues. V was pared by 2 bases and J by 7 bases, with 9 bases of the junction left unmatched.

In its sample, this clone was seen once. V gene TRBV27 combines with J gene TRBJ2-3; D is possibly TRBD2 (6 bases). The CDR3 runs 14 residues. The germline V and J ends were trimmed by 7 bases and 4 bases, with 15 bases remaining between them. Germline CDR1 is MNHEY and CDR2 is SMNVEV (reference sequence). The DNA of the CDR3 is TGTGCCAGCAATGAGGGCGCGGGGCCAGATACGCAGTATTTT. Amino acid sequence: CASNEGAGPDTQYF.

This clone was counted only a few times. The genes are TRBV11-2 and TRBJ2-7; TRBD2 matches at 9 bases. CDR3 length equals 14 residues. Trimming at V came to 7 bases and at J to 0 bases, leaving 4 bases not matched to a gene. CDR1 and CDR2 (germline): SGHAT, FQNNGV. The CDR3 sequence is CASTQREASYEQYF. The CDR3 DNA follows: TGTGCCAGCACCCAGCGGGAGGCCTCCTACGAGCAGTACTTC. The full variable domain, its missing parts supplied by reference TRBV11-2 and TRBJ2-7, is EAGVAQSPRYKIIEKRQSVAFWCNPISGHATLYWYQQILGQGPKLLIQFQNNGVVDDSQLPKDRFSAERLKGVDSTLKIQPAKLEDSAVYLCASTQREASYEQYFGPGTRLTVT.

CDR3 nucleotide sequence: TGTGCCAGCAGCGTGGAGCGGAATAATCCCACAGATACGCAGTATTTT. Protein: CASSVERNNPTDTQYF. This sequence joins TRBV7-2 and TRBJ2-3, with a weak D call TRBD2 (5 bases). Germline values: CDR1 SGHTA, CDR2 FQGNSA. CDR3 length: 16 amino acids. V shed 5 bases and J shed 2 bases, with 17 bases lying between them.

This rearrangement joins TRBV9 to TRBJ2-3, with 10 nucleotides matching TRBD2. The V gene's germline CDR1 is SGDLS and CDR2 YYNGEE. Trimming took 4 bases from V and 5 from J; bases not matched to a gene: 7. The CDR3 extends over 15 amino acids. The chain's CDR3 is CASSLAGGSEDTQYF. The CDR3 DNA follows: TGTGCCAGCAGCTTAGCGGGGGGAAGTGAAGATACGCAGTATTTT.

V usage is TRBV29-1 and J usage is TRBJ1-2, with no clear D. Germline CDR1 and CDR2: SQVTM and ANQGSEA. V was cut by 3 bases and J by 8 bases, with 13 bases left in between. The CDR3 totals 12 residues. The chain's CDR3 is CSVEQNEEGYTF. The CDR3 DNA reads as TGCAGCGTTGAGCAGAACGAAGAGGGCTACACCTTC.

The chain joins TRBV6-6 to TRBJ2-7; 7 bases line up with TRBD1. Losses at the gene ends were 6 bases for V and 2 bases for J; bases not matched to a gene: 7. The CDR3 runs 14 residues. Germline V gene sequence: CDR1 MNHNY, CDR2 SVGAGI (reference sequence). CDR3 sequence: CASSTPGGTYEQYF. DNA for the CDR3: TGTGCCAGCAGCACGCCAGGGGGAACCTACGAGCAGTACTTC.

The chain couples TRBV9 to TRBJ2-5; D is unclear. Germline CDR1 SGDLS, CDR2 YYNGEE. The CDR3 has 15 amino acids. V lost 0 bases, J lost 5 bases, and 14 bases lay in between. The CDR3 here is CASSVGDPNTETQYF. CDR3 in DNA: TGTGCCAGCAGCGTAGGGGATCCGAACACGGAGACCCAGTACTTC.

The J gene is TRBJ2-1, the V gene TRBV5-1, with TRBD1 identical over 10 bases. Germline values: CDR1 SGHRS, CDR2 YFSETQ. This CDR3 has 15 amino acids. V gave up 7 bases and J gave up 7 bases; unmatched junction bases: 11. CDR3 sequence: CASYHGTGESNEQFF. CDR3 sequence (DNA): TGCGCCAGCTACCACGGGACAGGGGAAAGTAATGAGCAGTTCTTC.